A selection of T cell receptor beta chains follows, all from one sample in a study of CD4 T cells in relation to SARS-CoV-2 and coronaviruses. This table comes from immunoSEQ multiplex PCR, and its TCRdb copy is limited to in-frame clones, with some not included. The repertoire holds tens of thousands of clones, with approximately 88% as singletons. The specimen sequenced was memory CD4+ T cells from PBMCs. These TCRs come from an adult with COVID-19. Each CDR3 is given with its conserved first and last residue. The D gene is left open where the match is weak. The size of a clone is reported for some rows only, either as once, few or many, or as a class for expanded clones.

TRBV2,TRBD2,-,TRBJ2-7,CASSSGGTAGEQYF,TGTGCCAGCAGTAGCGGGGGGACGGCCGGGGAGCAGTACTTC
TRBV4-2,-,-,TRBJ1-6,CASSQVSEDSPLHF,TGTGCCAGCAGCCAAGTTTCAGAGGATTCACCCCTCCACTTT
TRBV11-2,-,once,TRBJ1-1,CASNRGLQSGAFF,TGTGCCTCAAATAGGGGACTTCAAAGCGGAGCTTTCTTT
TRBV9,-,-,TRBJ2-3,CASSVPDSFTDTQYF,TGTGCCAGCAGCGTCCCGGACAGCTTCACAGATACGCAGTATTTT
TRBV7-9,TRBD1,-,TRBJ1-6,CASSQGTGLVGPLHF,TGTGCCAGCAGCCAAGGGACAGGCCTTGTTGGGCCCCTCCACTTT
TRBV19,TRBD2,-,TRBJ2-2,CASSRRLAGSNTGELFF,TGTGCCAGTAGTCGGAGACTAGCGGGGTCGAACACCGGGGAGCTGTTTTTT
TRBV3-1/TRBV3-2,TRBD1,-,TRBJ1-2,CASSARRTDRDDGYTF,TGTGCCAGCAGCGCAAGAAGGACGGACAGGGATGATGGCTACACCTTC
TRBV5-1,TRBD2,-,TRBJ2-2,CASSFGGERTGELFF,TGCGCCAGCAGTTTCGGGGGGGAACGTACCGGGGAGCTGTTTTTT
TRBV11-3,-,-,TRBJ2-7,CASSLGGSYEQYF,TGTGCCAGCAGCTTAGGGGGGAGTTACGAGCAGTACTTC
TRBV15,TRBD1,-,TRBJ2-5,CATSGDRRLRETQYF,TGTGCCACCAGCGGGGACAGACGGCTCCGGGAGACCCAGTACTTC
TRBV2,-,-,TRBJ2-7,CATSWAAHEQYF,TGTGCCACTAGCTGGGCAGCCCACGAGCAGTACTTC